This TCR beta chain was captured by sequencing in a study of spatial heterogeneity in lung cancer (dated by TCRdb to the late 2010s). As for the study more broadly: Beta-chain transcripts were consistently detected in greater numbers than alpha-chain transcripts, which likely reflected higher beta-chain transcript abundance. In tumor regions, TCR transcript counts showed a strong correlation with a T cell transcriptional module score derived from matched bulk RNA-seq. In the raw uncorrected reads, each unique combination of TCR and UMI appeared on average more than ten times. TCR alpha and beta repertoires were quantitatively compared across multiple tumor regions, matched nontumor lung and blood in non-small cell lung cancer. Nonsynonymous mutation counts, determined by whole-exome sequencing of tumor tissue, were related to features of the TCR repertoire. At surgery, both alpha and beta chains were TCR-sequenced in 220 tumor regions, roughly 64 matched nontumor lung samples and some 60 PBMC samples.

General findings and caveats noted by the study authors: Additional single-cell paired TCR alpha and beta sequencing was considered necessary to confirm, at a functional level, the hypothesis that regional TCRs recognize regional mutations. Estimated TCR-seq coverage of tumor T cells was only approximately 7.4% for alpha chains and 12% to 15% for beta chains. The tumor nonsynonymous mutation count correlated with the number of expanded intratumoral alpha and beta TCRs. Counts of ubiquitous and regional expanded TCRs correlated with counts of ubiquitous and regional nonsynonymous mutations, respectively.

In the paper's terms, the time point label means: sample taken at primary tumor resection. Donors were some 78 patients with early-stage, untreated non-small cell lung cancer from the lung TRACERx cohort. TCR sequencing used whole RNA extracted from tumor and nontumor lung tissue, or from cryopreserved PBMC samples, without cell sorting. Only patients with enough RNA available from two or more tumor regions were chosen for TCR sequencing. Before selection, tumor and adjacent nontumor lung specimens were reviewed by a lung pathologist. This clonotype occurred many times. No antigen is known for it. There are no base qualities to consult, and no much larger clone falls within one base. Library method: 5' RACE. TCRdb records NextSeq 500 as the sequencer. The TCR library protocol attached a unique molecular identifier to each TCR cDNA molecule to allow correction of PCR and sequencing errors. The published analysis was carried out like this. Decombinator tools were used for TCR identification, UMI-based error correction and CDR3 extraction. TCRs above a frequency of 2 per 1,000, corresponding to the top 1% of the tumor frequency distribution, were defined as expanded. Expanded tumor TCRs statistically deemed absent (corrected P<0.05) from at least one tumor region were classed as regional, and all other expanded tumor TCRs were classed as ubiquitous. Rényi diversity was computed with the R vegan package after subsampling each repertoire 100 times to 5,000 TCRs. To build CDR3 similarity networks, amino acid triplet string-kernel similarity was used, and CDR3s were connected when their pairwise similarity was above 0.82. TCRdb reworked the public reads: Q25 trimming with fastp, MiXCR clone assembly, productive beta chains retained. Entries are consolidated by CDR3 protein sequence, retaining the most common genes and DNA. None of the V and J calls come from the authors' own analysis; TCRdb made them. Recorded for this sample are 9,500 to 11,000 distinct CDR3 sequences; around 12% of them occurred a single time. The top ten constitute about 10% of the sample.

This receptor was taken from a male donor with early-stage non-small cell lung cancer. This specimen was lung tumor tissue, taken at surgery.

The CDR3 region: CASSFREYQPQHF. The nucleotide sequence reads TGTGCCAGCAGTTTTAGGGAGTATCAGCCCCAGCATTTT. The chain is made from TRBV12-3 or TRBV12-4 and TRBJ1-5; there is no confident call for the D gene. V is shortened by 3 bases, J by 5 bases, and the region joining them spans 8 bases. The CDR3 holds 13 amino acids from the cysteine to the phenylalanine. CDR3 DNA is the only sequence kept; it has 39 bases, read in frame from the first base.